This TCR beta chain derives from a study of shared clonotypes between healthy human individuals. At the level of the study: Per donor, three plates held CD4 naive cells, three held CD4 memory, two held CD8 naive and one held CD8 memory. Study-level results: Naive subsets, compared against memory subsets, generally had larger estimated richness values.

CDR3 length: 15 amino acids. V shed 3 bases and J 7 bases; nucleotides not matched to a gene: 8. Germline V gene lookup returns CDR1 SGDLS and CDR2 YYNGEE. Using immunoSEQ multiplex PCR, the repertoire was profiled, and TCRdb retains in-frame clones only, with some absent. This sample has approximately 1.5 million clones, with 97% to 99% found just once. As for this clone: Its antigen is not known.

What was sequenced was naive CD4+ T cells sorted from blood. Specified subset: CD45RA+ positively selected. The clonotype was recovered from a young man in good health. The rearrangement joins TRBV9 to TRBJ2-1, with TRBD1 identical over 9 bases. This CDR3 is CASSGGTGFGNEQFF. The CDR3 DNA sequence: TGTGCCAGCAGCGGAGGGACAGGGTTTGGGAATGAGCAGTTCTTC. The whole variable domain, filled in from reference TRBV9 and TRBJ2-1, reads DSGVTQTPKHLITATGQRVTLRCSPRSGDLSVYWYQQSLDQGLQFLIQYYNGEERAKGNILERFSAQQFPDLHSELNLSSLELGDSALYFCASSGGTGFGNEQFFGPGTRLTVL.